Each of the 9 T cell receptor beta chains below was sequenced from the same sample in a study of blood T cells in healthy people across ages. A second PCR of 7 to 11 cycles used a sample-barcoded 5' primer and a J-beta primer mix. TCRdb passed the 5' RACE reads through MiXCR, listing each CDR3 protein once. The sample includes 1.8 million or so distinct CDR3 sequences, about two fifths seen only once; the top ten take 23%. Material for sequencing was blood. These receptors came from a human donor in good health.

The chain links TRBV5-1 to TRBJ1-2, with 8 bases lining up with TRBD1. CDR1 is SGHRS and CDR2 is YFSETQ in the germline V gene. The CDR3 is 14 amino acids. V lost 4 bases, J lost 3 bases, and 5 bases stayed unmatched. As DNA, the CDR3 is TGCGCCAGCAGCGTGGGACAGGCCTACTATGGCTACACCTTC. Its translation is CASSVGQAYYGYTF. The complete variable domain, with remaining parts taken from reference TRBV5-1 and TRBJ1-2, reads KAGVTQTPRYLIKTRGQQVTLSCSPISGHRSVSWYQQTPGQGLQFLFEYFSETQRNKGNFPGRFSGRQFSNSRSEMNVSTLELGDSALYLCASSVGQAYYGYTFGSGTRLTVV.

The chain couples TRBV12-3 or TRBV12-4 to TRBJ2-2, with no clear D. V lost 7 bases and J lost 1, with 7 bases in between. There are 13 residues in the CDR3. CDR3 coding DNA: TGTGCCAGCACCCGACAGAACACCGGGGAGCTGTTTTTT. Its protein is CASTRQNTGELFF.

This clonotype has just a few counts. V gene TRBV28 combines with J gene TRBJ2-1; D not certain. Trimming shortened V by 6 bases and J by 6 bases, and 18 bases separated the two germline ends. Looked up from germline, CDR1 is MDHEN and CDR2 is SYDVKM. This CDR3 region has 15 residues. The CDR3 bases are TGTGCCAGCAGCCGTTCTTGGCAGAGGTTCAATGAGCAGTTCTTC. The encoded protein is CASSRSWQRFNEQFF.

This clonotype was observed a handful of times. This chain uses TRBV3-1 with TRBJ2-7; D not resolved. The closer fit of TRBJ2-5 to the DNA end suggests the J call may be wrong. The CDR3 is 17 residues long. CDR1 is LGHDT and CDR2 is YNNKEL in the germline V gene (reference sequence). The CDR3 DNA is TGTGCCAGCAGCCAGGAAGAAGGGCCCGTCGACATAGAGACCCAGTACTTC. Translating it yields CASSQEEGPVDIETQYF.

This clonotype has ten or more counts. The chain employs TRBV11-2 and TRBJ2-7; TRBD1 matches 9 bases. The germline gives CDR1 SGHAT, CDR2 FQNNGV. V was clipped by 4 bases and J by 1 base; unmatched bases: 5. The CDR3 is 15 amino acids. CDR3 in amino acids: CASSWWGTGSYEQYF. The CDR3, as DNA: TGTGCCAGCAGCTGGTGGGGGACAGGGTCCTACGAGCAGTACTTC. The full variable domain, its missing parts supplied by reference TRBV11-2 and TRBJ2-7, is EAGVAQSPRYKIIEKRQSVAFWCNPISGHATLYWYQQILGQGPKLLIQFQNNGVVDDSQLPKDRFSAERLKGVDSTLKIQPAKLEDSAVYLCASSWWGTGSYEQYFGPGTRLTVT.

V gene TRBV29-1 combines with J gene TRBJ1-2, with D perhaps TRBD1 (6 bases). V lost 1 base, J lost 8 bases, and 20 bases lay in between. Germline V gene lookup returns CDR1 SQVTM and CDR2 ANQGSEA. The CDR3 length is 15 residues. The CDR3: CSVEAQRGSEQGYTF. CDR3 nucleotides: TGCAGCGTTGAAGCCCAAAGGGGGTCCGAACAAGGCTACACCTTC. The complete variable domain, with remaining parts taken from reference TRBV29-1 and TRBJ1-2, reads SAVISQKPSRDICQRGTSLTIQCQVDSQVTMMFWYRQQPGQSLTLIATANQGSEATYESGFVIDKFPISRPNLTFSTLTVSNMSPEDSSIYLCSVEAQRGSEQGYTFGSGTRLTVV.

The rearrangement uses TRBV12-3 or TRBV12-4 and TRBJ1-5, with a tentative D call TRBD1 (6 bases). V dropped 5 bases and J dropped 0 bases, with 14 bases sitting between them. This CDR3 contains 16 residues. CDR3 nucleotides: TGTGCCAGCAGTCTAGGGGGGGGTGATAGCAATCAGCCCCAGCATTTT. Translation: CASSLGGGDSNQPQHF.

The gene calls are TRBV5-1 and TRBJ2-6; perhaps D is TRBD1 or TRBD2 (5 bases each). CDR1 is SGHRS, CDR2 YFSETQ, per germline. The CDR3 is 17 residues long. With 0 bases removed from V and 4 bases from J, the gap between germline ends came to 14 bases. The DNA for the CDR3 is TGCGCCAGCAGCTTGGCCCCGCTGGGACCCGGGGCCAACGTCCTGACTTTC. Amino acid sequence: CASSLAPLGPGANVLTF.

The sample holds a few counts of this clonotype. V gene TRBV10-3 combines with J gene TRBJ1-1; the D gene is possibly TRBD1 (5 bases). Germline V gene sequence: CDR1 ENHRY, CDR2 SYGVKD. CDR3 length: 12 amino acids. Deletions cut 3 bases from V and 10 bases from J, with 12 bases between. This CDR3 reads CAISETGAGAFF. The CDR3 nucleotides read TGTGCCATCAGTGAAACCGGGGCCGGAGCTTTCTTT.